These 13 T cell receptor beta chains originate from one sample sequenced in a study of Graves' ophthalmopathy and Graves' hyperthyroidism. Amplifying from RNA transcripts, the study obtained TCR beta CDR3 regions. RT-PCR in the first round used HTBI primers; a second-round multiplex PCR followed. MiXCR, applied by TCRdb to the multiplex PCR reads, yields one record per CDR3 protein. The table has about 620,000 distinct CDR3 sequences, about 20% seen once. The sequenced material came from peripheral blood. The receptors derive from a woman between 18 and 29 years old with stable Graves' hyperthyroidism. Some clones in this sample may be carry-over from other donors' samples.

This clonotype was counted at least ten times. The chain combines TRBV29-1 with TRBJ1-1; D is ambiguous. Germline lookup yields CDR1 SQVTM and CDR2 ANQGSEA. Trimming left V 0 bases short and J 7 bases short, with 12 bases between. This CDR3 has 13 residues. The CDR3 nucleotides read TGCAGCGTTGAAGATCGGACTCATAATGAAGCTTTCTTT. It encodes CSVEDRTHNEAFF. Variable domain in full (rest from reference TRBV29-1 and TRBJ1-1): SAVISQKPSRDICQRGTSLTIQCQVDSQVTMMFWYRQQPGQSLTLIATANQGSEATYESGFVIDKFPISRPNLTFSTLTVSNMSPEDSSIYLCSVEDRTHNEAFFGQGTRLTVV.

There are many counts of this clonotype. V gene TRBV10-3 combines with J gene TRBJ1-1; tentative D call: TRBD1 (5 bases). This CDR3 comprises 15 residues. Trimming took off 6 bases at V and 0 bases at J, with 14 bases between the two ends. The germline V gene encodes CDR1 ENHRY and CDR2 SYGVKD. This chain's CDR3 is CAISPGGHMNTEAFF. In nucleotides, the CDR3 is TGTGCCATCAGCCCGGGTGGACATATGAACACTGAAGCTTTCTTT.

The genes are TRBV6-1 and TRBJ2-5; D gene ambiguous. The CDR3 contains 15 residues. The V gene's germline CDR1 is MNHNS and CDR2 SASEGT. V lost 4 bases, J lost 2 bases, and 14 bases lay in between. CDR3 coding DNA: TGTGCCAGCAGTGCCCTTTGGCAGCCTCAAGAGACCCAGTACTTC. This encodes CASSALWQPQETQYF.

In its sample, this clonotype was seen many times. The CDR3 bases are TGTGCCAGCAGTGTGGGGAGGACAGATGGAAACACCATATATTTT. Residues: CASSVGRTDGNTIYF. The chain has TRBV12-3 or TRBV12-4 and TRBJ1-3; D is perhaps TRBD1 (6 bases). The germline V and J ends were trimmed by 5 bases and 3 bases, with 14 bases remaining between them. The CDR3 is made up of 15 amino acids.

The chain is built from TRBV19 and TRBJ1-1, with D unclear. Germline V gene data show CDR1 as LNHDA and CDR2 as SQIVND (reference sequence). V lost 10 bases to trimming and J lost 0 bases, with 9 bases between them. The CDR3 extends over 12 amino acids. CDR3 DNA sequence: TGTGCCACCACAAACTTGAACACTGAAGCTTTCTTT. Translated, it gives CATTNLNTEAFF.

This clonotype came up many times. For the CDR3, the DNA is TGCGCCAGCAGCCAAGGTTTCCTTTCCTACGAGCAGTACTTC. Its protein is CASSQGFLSYEQYF. The chain is built from TRBV4-1 and TRBJ2-7; D is ambiguous. The CDR3 covers 14 residues. The ends were cut back, 1 base at V and 1 base at J, with 8 bases in the middle. Germline V gene sequence: CDR1 MGHRA, CDR2 YSYEKL.

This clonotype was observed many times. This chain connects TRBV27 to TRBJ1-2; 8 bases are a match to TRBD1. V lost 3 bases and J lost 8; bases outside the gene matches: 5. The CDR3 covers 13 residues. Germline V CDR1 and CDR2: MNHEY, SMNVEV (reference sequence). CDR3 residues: CASSFRTGQGYTF. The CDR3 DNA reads TGTGCCAGCAGTTTCCGGACAGGGCAGGGCTACACCTTC.

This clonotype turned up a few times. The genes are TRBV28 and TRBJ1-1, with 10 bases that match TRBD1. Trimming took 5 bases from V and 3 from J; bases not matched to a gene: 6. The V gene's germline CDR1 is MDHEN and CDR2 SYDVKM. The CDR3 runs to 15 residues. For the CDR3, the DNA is TGTGCCAGCAGTCCCACGGACAGGGGGTACACTGAAGCTTTCTTT. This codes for CASSPTDRGYTEAFF.

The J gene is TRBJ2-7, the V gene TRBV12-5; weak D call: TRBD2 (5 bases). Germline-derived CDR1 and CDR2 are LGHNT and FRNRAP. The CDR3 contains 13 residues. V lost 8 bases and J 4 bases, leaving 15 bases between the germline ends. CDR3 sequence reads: CASRGLLPYEQYF. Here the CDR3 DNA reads TGTGCTAGTCGAGGGTTACTCCCTTACGAGCAGTACTTC.

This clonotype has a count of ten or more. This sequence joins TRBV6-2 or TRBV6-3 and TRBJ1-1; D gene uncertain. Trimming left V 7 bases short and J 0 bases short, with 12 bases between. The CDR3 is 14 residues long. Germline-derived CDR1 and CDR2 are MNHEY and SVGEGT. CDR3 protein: CASKTRNLNTEAFF. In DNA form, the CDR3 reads TGTGCCAGCAAAACGCGGAACTTGAACACTGAAGCTTTCTTT.

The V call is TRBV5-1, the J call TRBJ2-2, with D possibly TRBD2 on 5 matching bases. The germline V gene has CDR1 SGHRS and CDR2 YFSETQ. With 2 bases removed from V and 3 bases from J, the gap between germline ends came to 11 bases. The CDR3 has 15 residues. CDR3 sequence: CASSFERVDTGELFF. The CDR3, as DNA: TGCGCCAGCAGCTTTGAGAGGGTAGACACCGGGGAGCTGTTTTTT. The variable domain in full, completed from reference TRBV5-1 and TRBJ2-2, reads KAGVTQTPRYLIKTRGQQVTLSCSPISGHRSVSWYQQTPGQGLQFLFEYFSETQRNKGNFPGRFSGRQFSNSRSEMNVSTLELGDSALYLCASSFERVDTGELFFGEGSRLTVL.

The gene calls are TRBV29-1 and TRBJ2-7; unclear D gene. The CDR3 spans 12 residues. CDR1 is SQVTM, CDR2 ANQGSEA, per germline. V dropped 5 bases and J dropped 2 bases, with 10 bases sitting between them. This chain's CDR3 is CSVWVPPYEQYF. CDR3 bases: TGCAGCGTTTGGGTTCCCCCCTACGAGCAGTACTTC.

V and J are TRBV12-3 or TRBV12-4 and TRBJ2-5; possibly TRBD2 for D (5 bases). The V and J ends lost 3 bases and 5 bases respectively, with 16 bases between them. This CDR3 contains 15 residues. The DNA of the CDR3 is TGTGCCAGCAGTTTCGAAGGACTGGCCAGGGAGACCCAGTACTTC. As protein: CASSFEGLARETQYF.